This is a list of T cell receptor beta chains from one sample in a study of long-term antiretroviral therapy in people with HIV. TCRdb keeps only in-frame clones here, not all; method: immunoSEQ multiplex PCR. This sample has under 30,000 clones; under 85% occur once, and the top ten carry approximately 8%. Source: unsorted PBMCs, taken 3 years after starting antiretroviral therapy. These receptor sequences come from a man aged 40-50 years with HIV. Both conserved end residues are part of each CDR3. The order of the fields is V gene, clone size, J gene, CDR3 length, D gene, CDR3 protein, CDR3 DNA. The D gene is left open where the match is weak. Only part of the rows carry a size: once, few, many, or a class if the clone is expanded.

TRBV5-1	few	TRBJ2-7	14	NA	CASSLAGASYEQYF	TGCGCCAGCAGCTTGGCGGGGGCCTCCTACGAGCAGTACTTC
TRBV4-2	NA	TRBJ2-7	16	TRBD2	CASSQEGSGSRYEQYF	TGTGCCAGCAGCCAAGAGGGTAGCGGGAGTAGGTACGAGCAGTACTTC
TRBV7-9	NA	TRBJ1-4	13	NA	CASSLETGEKLFF	TGTGCCAGCAGCTTAGAAACAGGTGAAAAACTGTTTTTT
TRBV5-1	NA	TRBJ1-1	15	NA	CASSPLGGSNTEAFF	TGCGCCAGCAGCCCCCTTGGGGGGTCGAACACTGAAGCTTTCTTT
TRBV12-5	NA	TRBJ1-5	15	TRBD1	CASAQGQGAKQPQHF	TGTGCTAGTGCCCAGGGACAGGGGGCTAAACAGCCCCAGCATTTT
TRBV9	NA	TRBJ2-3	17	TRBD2	CASSGPLAGLGIDTQYF	TGTGCCAGCAGCGGGCCTTTAGCGGGTTTGGGTATAGATACGCAGTATTTT
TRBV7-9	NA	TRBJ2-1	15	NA	CASSLSVATYNEQFF	TGTGCCAGCAGCTTGTCGGTAGCAACCTACAATGAGCAGTTCTTC
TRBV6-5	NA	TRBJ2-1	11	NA	CASSLGNEQFF	TGTGCCAGCAGTCTGGGCAATGAGCAGTTCTTC
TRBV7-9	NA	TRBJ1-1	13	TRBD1	CASSLTGETEAFF	TGTGCCAGCAGCCTTACAGGGGAGACTGAAGCTTTCTTT
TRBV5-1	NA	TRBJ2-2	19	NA	CASASGQILSLIDTGELFF	TGCGCCAGCGCTTCCGGACAGATATTATCTTTAATTGACACCGGGGAGCTGTTTTTT
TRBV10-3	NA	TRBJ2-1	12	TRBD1	CATDRGQNEQFF	TGTGCCACGGACAGGGGCCAAAATGAGCAGTTCTTC
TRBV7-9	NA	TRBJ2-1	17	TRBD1	CASTEGLDRGSYNEQFF	TGTGCCAGCACCGAAGGGTTGGACAGGGGGTCCTACAATGAGCAGTTCTTC
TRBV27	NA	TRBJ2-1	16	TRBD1	CASNPQGLNSYNEQFF	TGTGCCAGCAACCCACAGGGGTTAAACTCCTACAATGAGCAGTTCTTC
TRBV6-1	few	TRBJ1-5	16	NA	CASSEQVWEYYQPQHF	TGTGCCAGCAGTGAGCAAGTTTGGGAATACTATCAGCCCCAGCATTTT
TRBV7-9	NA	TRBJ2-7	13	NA	CASSPAGSYEQYF	TGTGCCAGCAGCCCCGCGGGCTCCTACGAGCAGTACTTC
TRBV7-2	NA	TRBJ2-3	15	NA	CASSFTAVGTDTQYF	TGTGCCAGCAGCTTTACGGCAGTGGGCACAGATACGCAGTATTTT
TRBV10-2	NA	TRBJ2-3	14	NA	CASSDPLETDTQYF	TGCGCCAGCAGTGACCCCCTTGAGACAGATACGCAGTATTTT
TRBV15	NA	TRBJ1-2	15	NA	CATSRDPGGIGGYTF	TGTGCCACCAGCAGAGATCCCGGGGGTATCGGTGGCTACACCTTC
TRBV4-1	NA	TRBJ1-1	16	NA	CASSQDPPPGNTEAFF	TGCGCCAGCAGCCAAGATCCCCCCCCAGGGAACACTGAAGCTTTCTTT
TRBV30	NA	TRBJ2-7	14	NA	CAWSSHPQYYEQYF	TGTGCCTGGAGTTCTCATCCCCAGTACTACGAGCAGTACTTC
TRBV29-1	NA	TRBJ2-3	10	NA	CSVDTDTQYF	TGCAGCGTAGACACAGATACGCAGTATTTT
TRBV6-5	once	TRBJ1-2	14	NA	CASSYMAGSYGYTF	TGTGCCAGCAGTTATATGGCAGGGAGCTATGGCTACACCTTC
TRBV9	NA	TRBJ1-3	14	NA	CASSVSVSGNTIYF	TGTGCCAGCAGCGTGTCGGTTTCTGGAAACACCATATATTTT
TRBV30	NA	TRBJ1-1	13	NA	CAWSVGKDTEAFF	TGTGCCTGGAGTGTAGGGAAGGACACTGAAGCTTTCTTT
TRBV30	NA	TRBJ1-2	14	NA	CAWSDGGIPYGYTF	TGTGCCTGGAGTGATGGGGGAATACCCTATGGCTACACCTTC
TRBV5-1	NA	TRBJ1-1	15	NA	CASSLGWETNTEAFF	TGCGCCAGCAGCTTGGGTTGGGAAACGAACACTGAAGCTTTCTTT
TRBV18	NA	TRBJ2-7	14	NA	CASSTEGGSYEQYF	TGTGCCAGCTCTACTGAGGGGGGCTCCTACGAGCAGTACTTC
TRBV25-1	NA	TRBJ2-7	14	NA	CASGSAVSLNEQYF	TGTGCCAGCGGGTCAGCGGTCTCGCTGAACGAGCAGTACTTC
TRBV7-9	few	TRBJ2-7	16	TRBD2	CASSGRVYGSSYEQYF	TGTGCCAGCAGCGGGAGGGTTTACGGGTCCTCCTACGAGCAGTACTTC
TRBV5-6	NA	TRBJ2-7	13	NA	CASSSDGAYEQYF	TGTGCCAGCAGCTCGGACGGTGCCTACGAGCAGTACTTC
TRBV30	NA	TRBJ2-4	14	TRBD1	CACRTGEAKNIQYF	TGTGCCTGCAGGACAGGGGAAGCCAAAAACATTCAGTACTTC
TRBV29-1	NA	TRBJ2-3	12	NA	CSVEQQSDTQYF	TGCAGCGTTGAACAACAGTCAGATACGCAGTATTTT
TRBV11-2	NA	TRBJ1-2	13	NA	CASSLDGNYGYTF	TGTGCCAGCAGCTTAGATGGGAACTATGGCTACACCTTC
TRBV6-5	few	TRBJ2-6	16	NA	CASSYTAASGANVLTF	TGTGCCAGCAGTTACACGGCCGCCTCTGGGGCCAACGTCCTGACTTTC
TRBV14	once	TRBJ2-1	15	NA	CASSQERTGLDEQFF	TGTGCCAGCAGCCAAGAAAGGACTGGACTTGATGAGCAGTTCTTC
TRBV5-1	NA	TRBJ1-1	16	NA	CASSLGRAGGNTEAFF	TGCGCCAGCAGCTTGGGGCGAGCTGGCGGGAACACTGAAGCTTTCTTT
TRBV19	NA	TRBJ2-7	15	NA	CASSIAADSSYEQYF	TGTGCCAGTAGTATTGCGGCCGACAGCTCCTACGAGCAGTACTTC
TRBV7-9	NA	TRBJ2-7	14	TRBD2	CASSQGGLGYEQYF	TGTGCCAGCAGCCAAGGAGGACTAGGCTACGAGCAGTACTTC
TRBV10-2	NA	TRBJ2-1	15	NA	CASSAGSDSYNEQFF	TGCGCCAGCAGTGCCGGATCAGACTCCTACAATGAGCAGTTCTTC
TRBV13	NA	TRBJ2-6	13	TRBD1	CASSLGTGRVLTF	TGTGCCAGCAGCTTGGGGACAGGGCGTGTCCTGACTTTC
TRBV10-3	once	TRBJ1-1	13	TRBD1	CAIRTGGGTEAFF	TGTGCCATCAGGACAGGGGGAGGAACTGAAGCTTTCTTT
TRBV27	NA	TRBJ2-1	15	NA	CASSFVGDYYNEQFF	TGTGCCAGCAGTTTCGTGGGAGATTACTACAATGAGCAGTTCTTC
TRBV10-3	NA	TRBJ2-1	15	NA	CAINKGGLGNNEQFF	TGTGCCATCAACAAAGGGGGGCTTGGAAACAATGAGCAGTTCTTC
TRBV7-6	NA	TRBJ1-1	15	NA	CASSLGGWGPTEAFF	TGTGCCAGCAGCTTAGGGGGATGGGGTCCCACTGAAGCTTTCTTT
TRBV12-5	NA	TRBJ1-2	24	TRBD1	CASGFLPAASDRGLRGVNDYGYTF	TGTGCTAGTGGTTTTTTACCAGCTGCGTCGGACAGGGGGCTGAGAGGAGTCAATGACTATGGCTACACCTTC
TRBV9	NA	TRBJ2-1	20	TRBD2	CASSVAPSGTRLNSYNEQFF	TGTGCCAGCAGCGTAGCCCCCTCGGGGACTAGGCTTAACTCCTACAATGAGCAGTTCTTC
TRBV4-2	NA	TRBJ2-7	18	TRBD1	CASSQDKPGQGITYEQYF	TGTGCCAGCAGCCAAGATAAACCGGGACAGGGAATAACCTACGAGCAGTACTTC
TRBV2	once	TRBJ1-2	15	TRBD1	CASSYLTGSNYGYTF	TGTGCCAGCAGCTACCTGACAGGGTCTAACTATGGCTACACCTTC
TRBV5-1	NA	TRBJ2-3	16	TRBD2	CASSFGTSGGLDTQYF	TGCGCCAGCAGCTTCGGGACTAGCGGGGGGCTTGATACGCAGTATTTT
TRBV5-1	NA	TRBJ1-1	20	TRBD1	CASSPTHETGTGGGNTEAFF	TGCGCCAGCAGCCCAACCCACGAAACCGGGACAGGGGGAGGGAACACTGAAGCTTTCTTT
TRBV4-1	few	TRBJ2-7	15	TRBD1	CASSPVPNRGHEQYF	TGCGCCAGCAGCCCCGTGCCCAACAGGGGTCACGAGCAGTACTTC
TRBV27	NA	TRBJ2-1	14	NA	CASSLSTDYNEQFF	TGTGCCAGCAGTTTATCGACAGACTACAATGAGCAGTTCTTC
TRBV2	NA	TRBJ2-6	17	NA	CASSERGTVSAANVLTF	TGTGCCAGCAGTGAAAGGGGGACTGTCTCTGCGGCCAACGTCCTGACTTTC
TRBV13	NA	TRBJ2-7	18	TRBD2	CASSLGRGLGTSGYEQYF	TGTGCCAGCAGCTTAGGCCGAGGGTTGGGGACTAGCGGCTACGAGCAGTACTTC
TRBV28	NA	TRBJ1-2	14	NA	CASSPPGWNYGYTF	TGTGCCAGCAGCCCCCCTGGGTGGAACTATGGCTACACCTTC
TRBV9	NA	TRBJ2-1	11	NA	CASLSEREQFF	TGTGCCAGCCTTTCCGAACGTGAGCAGTTCTTC
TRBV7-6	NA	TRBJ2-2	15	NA	CASSLGLSNTGELFF	TGTGCCAGCAGCTTAGGGTTGTCCAACACCGGGGAGCTGTTTTTT